This is a list of T cell receptor beta chains from one sample in a study of Ad26.COV2.S vaccination and SARS-CoV-2 variants. The protocol was immunoSEQ multiplex PCR, while the TCRdb copy is restricted to in-frame clones and leaves out a portion. Of 350,000 to 400,000 clones in the sample, approximately 91% were seen once. The sequences come from peripheral blood, collected in a trial of Ad26.COV2.S vaccine versus placebo. These receptors were taken from a person between 18 and 60 years old who received the Ad26.COV2.S COVID-19 vaccine or a placebo. CDR3s include the opening cysteine and the closing phenylalanine or tryptophan. A D gene is named only where the DNA matches it firmly. Size values are once, few and many counts, or a class for expanded clones, and some rows have none.

clone_size j_call v_call d_call cdr3_aa cdr3_nt
- TRBJ1-1 TRBV25-1 - CASKGLSAAEAFF TGTGCCAGCAAGGGGTTGTCGGCCGCTGAAGCTTTCTTT
once TRBJ1-1 TRBV11-3 - CASSLKRVLGTEAFF TGTGCCAGCAGCTTAAAGAGGGTCCTGGGCACTGAAGCTTTCTTT
- TRBJ2-7 TRBV5-1 - CASSLGGPRDEQYF TGCGCCAGCAGCTTGGGGGGACCCCGGGACGAGCAGTACTTC
- TRBJ1-2 TRBV3-1/TRBV3-2 - CASSPRTPWDGYTF TGTGCCAGCAGCCCTCGGACACCCTGGGATGGCTACACCTTC
- TRBJ2-1 TRBV12-3/TRBV12-4 - CASSLELHHEQFF TGTGCCAGCAGTTTAGAACTACACCATGAGCAGTTCTTC
- TRBJ1-6 TRBV28 TRBD1 CASSFVVLDRYNSPLHF TGTGCCAGCAGTTTTGTCGTTTTGGACAGGTATAATTCACCCCTCCACTTT
- TRBJ2-2 TRBV3-1/TRBV3-2 - CASTYYQGVGELFF TGTGCCAGCACCTATTACCAGGGAGTCGGGGAGCTGTTTTTT
- TRBJ2-3 TRBV10-1 - CASSESSRGRADTQYF TGCGCCAGCAGTGAGTCTTCGAGGGGTCGGGCAGATACGCAGTATTTT
- TRBJ2-7 TRBV5-8 TRBD1 CASSFGPGQGGYYEQYF TGTGCCAGCAGCTTCGGGCCCGGACAGGGAGGCTACTACGAGCAGTACTTC
- TRBJ1-5 TRBV29-1 - CSVDLGGDQPQHF TGCAGCGTTGATCTGGGGGGGGATCAGCCCCAGCATTTT
- TRBJ1-5 TRBV19 TRBD1 CASSIWTGDQPQHF TGTGCCAGTAGTATTTGGACAGGGGATCAGCCCCAGCATTTT
- TRBJ1-5 TRBV19 - CASSIVQRGNQPQHF TGTGCCAGTAGTATAGTCCAACGAGGCAATCAGCCCCAGCATTTT
- TRBJ2-7 TRBV7-8 - CASSLEGYYEQYF TGTGCCAGCAGCTTAGAGGGATACTACGAGCAGTACTTC
- TRBJ1-5 TRBV7-6 - CASSLVVGQPQHF TGTGCCAGCAGCTTAGTGGTCGGCCAGCCCCAGCATTTT
- TRBJ2-1 TRBV7-3 - CASSLLGEVYNEQFF TGTGCCAGCAGCTTACTGGGGGAGGTCTACAATGAGCAGTTCTTC
- TRBJ1-4 TRBV2 - CASMTATNEKLFF TGTGCCAGTATGACAGCAACTAATGAAAAACTGTTTTTT
- TRBJ2-7 TRBV11-3 - CASSPSVLNYEQYF TGTGCCAGCAGTCCCTCGGTACTCAACTACGAGCAGTACTTC
once TRBJ1-2 TRBV20-1 - CSAWAGNGYTF TGCAGTGCTTGGGCCGGGAATGGCTACACCTTC
- TRBJ2-7 TRBV18 TRBD1 CASSPPWTGSSEQYF TGTGCCAGCTCACCACCCTGGACAGGGTCCTCCGAGCAGTACTTC
- TRBJ1-6 TRBV3-1/TRBV3-2 - CASSQDLWNSPLHF TGTGCCAGCAGCCAAGACCTGTGGAATTCACCCCTCCACTTT
- TRBJ1-3 TRBV5-6 TRBD1 CASSRLGTGPGNTIYF TGTGCCAGCAGCCGCCTCGGGACAGGGCCTGGAAACACCATATATTTT
- TRBJ1-4 TRBV2 - CASRSGTEKLFF TGTGCCAGTCGCTCAGGGACTGAAAAACTGTTTTTT
- TRBJ2-2 TRBV5-4 TRBD2 CASSSPGLAGAGELFF TGTGCCAGCAGCTCTCCGGGACTAGCGGGTGCCGGGGAGCTGTTTTTT
- TRBJ2-5 TRBV7-9 - CASSLAGTQETQYF TGTGCCAGCAGCTTAGCAGGGACTCAAGAGACCCAGTACTTC
- TRBJ1-5 TRBV2 TRBD1 CASSWTGSQPQHF TGTGCCAGCAGTTGGACAGGTAGTCAGCCCCAGCATTTT
once TRBJ2-2 TRBV4-2 TRBD2 CASSLSGRNTGELFF TGTGCCAGCAGCCTTAGCGGGAGGAATACCGGGGAGCTGTTTTTT
- TRBJ2-7 TRBV3-1/TRBV3-2 TRBD2 CASSPLAGAMYEQYF TGTGCCAGCAGCCCCCTAGCGGGAGCGATGTACGAGCAGTACTTC
- TRBJ2-1 TRBV7-8 TRBD2 CASSLGTSGRSNEQFF TGTGCCAGCAGCTTGGGAACTAGCGGGAGGTCCAATGAGCAGTTCTTC
- TRBJ1-5 TRBV20-1 - CSASLGRIYSNQPQHF TGCAGTGCTAGTCTGGGCAGGATATATAGCAATCAGCCCCAGCATTTT
- TRBJ2-3 TRBV28 - CASSLSLVTLGLQYF TGTGCCAGCAGTTTATCCTTGGTTACTCTTGGCCTGCAGTATTTT
- TRBJ1-1 TRBV19 - CASSPTNVASNTEAFF TGTGCCAGTAGTCCTACGAACGTAGCCTCGAACACTGAAGCTTTCTTT
- TRBJ1-1 TRBV4-1 TRBD1 CASSQRRQGARTEAFF TGCGCCAGCAGCCAAAGAAGACAGGGGGCGAGGACTGAAGCTTTCTTT
- TRBJ2-4 TRBV15 TRBD2 CATSSASGSAKNIQYF TGTGCCACCAGCAGTGCTAGCGGGTCAGCCAAAAACATTCAGTACTTC
- TRBJ2-3 TRBV7-6 TRBD2 CASSSLGRGLAGETQYF TGTGCCAGCAGCTCCTTGGGCCGGGGACTAGCGGGAGAAACGCAGTATTTT
- TRBJ1-5 TRBV5-6 - CASSLAGFNQPQHF TGTGCCAGCAGCTTGGCAGGGTTCAATCAGCCCCAGCATTTT
- TRBJ2-1 TRBV24-1 TRBD2 CATSDSPGLAGGTYNEQFF TGTGCCACCAGTGATTCACCGGGACTAGCGGGAGGAACTTACAATGAGCAGTTCTTC
- TRBJ2-2 TRBV5-1 - CASSLAGTGELFF TGCGCCAGCAGCTTGGCGGGGACCGGGGAGCTGTTTTTT
- TRBJ2-5 TRBV2 - CASTQMGPRKSRETQYF TGTGCCAGCACCCAAATGGGCCCGAGGAAGTCCCGAGAGACCCAGTACTTC
- TRBJ2-7 TRBV9 TRBD1 CASSVDWDRRGEQYF TGTGCCAGCAGCGTAGATTGGGACAGGCGGGGCGAGCAGTACTTC
- TRBJ2-3 TRBV5-1 - CASSLAPGSTDTQYF TGCGCCAGCAGCTTGGCTCCTGGCAGCACAGATACGCAGTATTTT
- TRBJ2-5 TRBV2 TRBD2 CASRTSAETQYF TGTGCCAGCCGGACTAGCGCGGAGACCCAGTACTTC
- TRBJ2-7 TRBV5-5 - CASSLVGESGEQYF TGTGCCAGCAGCTTGGTGGGAGAGTCTGGGGAGCAGTACTTC
- TRBJ2-7 TRBV9 - CASSGEIDSSYEQYF TGTGCCAGCAGCGGGGAAATCGACTCGTCCTACGAGCAGTACTTC
- TRBJ2-5 TRBV9 TRBD2 CASSPQSLLAGQETQYF TGTGCCAGCAGCCCCCAGTCCCTATTAGCGGGGCAAGAGACCCAGTACTTC
- TRBJ2-1 TRBV4-3 TRBD1 CASSHHAGQEGNEQFF TGCGCCAGCAGCCACCACGCGGGACAGGAAGGCAATGAGCAGTTCTTC
- TRBJ1-5 TRBV7-2 TRBD1 CASSLEGQGIQHF TGTGCCAGCAGCTTAGAGGGACAGGGGATACAGCATTTT
- TRBJ1-5 TRBV12-5 - CASGLVLSGEGDQPQHF TGTGCTAGTGGTTTGGTACTTTCAGGTGAGGGAGATCAGCCCCAGCATTTT
- TRBJ1-2 TRBV5-4 - CASSFPGGFDYGYTF TGTGCCAGCAGCTTCCCCGGAGGGTTTGACTATGGCTACACCTTC
- TRBJ2-7 TRBV5-6 - CASSLGRGSIYEQYF TGTGCCAGCAGCTTGGGTCGGGGAAGTATATACGAGCAGTACTTC
few TRBJ1-3 TRBV28 - CASSLRDTGNTIYF TGTGCCAGCAGTCTCCGGGACACTGGAAACACCATATATTTT
- TRBJ2-1 TRBV18 - CASSWGRDNEQFF TGTGCCAGCTCTTGGGGGCGGGACAATGAGCAGTTCTTC
- TRBJ2-2 TRBV9 TRBD2 CASSVDGRLFGGELFF TGTGCCAGCAGCGTAGACGGGAGGTTGTTTGGCGGGGAGCTGTTTTTT
- TRBJ2-5 TRBV3-1/TRBV3-2 - CASSQRAEETQYF TGTGCCAGCAGCCAACGGGCCGAAGAGACCCAGTACTTC
- TRBJ2-7 TRBV7-9 - CASRGAGSGSYEQYF TGTGCCAGCAGGGGGGCGGGGAGCGGATCATACGAGCAGTACTTC
- TRBJ1-2 TRBV9 - CASKSQGPYGYTF TGTGCCAGCAAAAGCCAGGGACCCTATGGCTACACCTTC